These 21 T cell receptor beta chains came from one sample sequenced in a study of CXCR3-negative and CXCR3-positive naive CD8 T cells. Via 5' RACE with UMI labels, TRB cDNA libraries were prepared. TCRdb reprocessed the 5' RACE reads and reports one entry per CDR3 protein, with no DNA. The repertoire table contains roughly 100,000 distinct CDR3 sequences. Sequencing was performed on naive CXCR3- CD8+ T cells from blood. The subset was: CD45RO-CCR7+CD27+CD95- naive CD8+ T cells lacking CXCR3 (TNR3-). These receptors all come from a human donor in good health. Some clones in this sample may be carry-over from other donors' samples.

The chain is built from TRBV5-1 and TRBJ1-2. The CDR3 loop spans 14 amino acids. Germline V gene data show CDR1 as SGHRS and CDR2 as YFSETQ. The CDR3 is CASSDTDLDYGYTF.

V and J are TRBV12-3 or TRBV12-4 and TRBJ2-5; TCRdb proposes TRBD1, but this gene call is untestable without DNA. CDR3 length: 14 residues. The CDR3 loop reads CASTPGAGEETQYF.

The genes are TRBV6-1 and TRBJ2-1; the TCRdb D gene call, TRBD2, has no DNA to confirm it. Germline V lookup: CDR1 MNHNS, CDR2 SASEGT. This CDR3 has 16 amino acids. The CDR3 sequence: CASSDGLAGVGNEQFF.

This chain's CDR3 is CASSYDQATGSLGEQYF. V is TRBV6-2 or TRBV6-3 and J is TRBJ2-7; absent DNA, TCRdb's TRBD1 call cannot be checked. The CDR3 is 17 residues long. From germline, CDR1 is MNHEY and CDR2 SVGEGT.

This sequence joins TRBV7-2 and TRBJ2-2; TCRdb's D call of TRBD2 is untestable without DNA. The CDR3 contains 17 residues. CDR1 and CDR2 (germline): SGHTA, FQGNSA. The CDR3 sequence: CASSRTSGRAFSGELFF.

The chain joins TRBV7-9 to TRBJ1-4. The CDR3 contains 12 residues. The V gene's germline CDR1 is SEHNR and CDR2 FQNEAQ (reference sequence). Here the CDR3 reads CASSPAGEKLFF.

The V and J genes are TRBV7-9 and TRBJ2-7; TCRdb's D call, TRBD2, is unchecked because there is no DNA. The CDR3 totals 18 residues. Germline CDR1 reads SEHNR; CDR2 reads FQNEAQ (reference sequence). The chain's CDR3 is CASSAWGGTGTSPYEQYF.

This chain connects TRBV11-3 to TRBJ2-4; TCRdb's assignment of TRBD2 cannot be checked, as there is no DNA. The germline gives CDR1 SGHNT, CDR2 YENEEA. This CDR3 has 16 amino acids. CDR3 sequence reads: CASSLPLAGAKNIQYF.

J is TRBJ2-1 and V is TRBV29-1; the TCRdb D gene call, TRBD2, has no DNA to confirm it. The CDR3 is 16 amino acids. CDR1 and CDR2 from the germline V gene are SQVTM and ANQGSEA. CDR3 residues: CSVERVWASGYNEQFF.

The CDR3 here is CASSLMVGPGELFF. V and J are TRBV7-2 and TRBJ2-2; TCRdb calls TRBD1, which cannot be checked without DNA. Germline V gives CDR1 SGHTA, CDR2 FQGNSA. The CDR3 is 14 residues long.

This sequence joins TRBV27 and TRBJ2-3; with no DNA, the TCRdb D assignment of TRBD1 cannot be verified. There are 13 residues in the CDR3. Germline loops: CDR1 MNHEY, CDR2 SMNVEV (reference sequence). The CDR3 loop is CASSPLYTDTQYF.

The chain employs TRBV4-1 and TRBJ2-1; TCRdb gives TRBD1 as the D gene, but with no DNA this cannot be confirmed. CDR1 and CDR2 (germline): MGHRA, YSYEKL. The CDR3 is made up of 15 amino acids. The CDR3 protein is CASSPPGGAGNEQFF.

The J gene is TRBJ2-5, the V gene TRBV7-9. The CDR3 runs 13 residues. The germline gives CDR1 SEHNR, CDR2 FQNEAQ (reference sequence). This CDR3 reads CASSSVNSETQYF.

The V gene is TRBV27, the J gene TRBJ2-2; TCRdb picks TRBD2, but there is no DNA to check that call. This CDR3 is built from 17 residues. CDR1 is MNHEY, CDR2 SMNVEV, per germline (reference sequence). CDR3 amino acids: CASSSQPVGLVTGELFF.

The chain recombines TRBV25-1 with TRBJ2-7; TCRdb gives TRBD1 as the D gene, but with no DNA this cannot be confirmed. Germline V gene sequence: CDR1 MGHDK, CDR2 SYGVNS. The CDR3 has 14 amino acids. This CDR3 is CASSYRDSGYEQYF.

The genes are TRBV29-1 and TRBJ2-1; the TCRdb D gene call, TRBD2, has no DNA to confirm it. This CDR3 has 16 amino acids. Germline loops: CDR1 SQVTM, CDR2 ANQGSEA. The CDR3 reads CSVEAPGDLPYNEQFF.

The chain combines TRBV4-2 with TRBJ2-1; the D call from TCRdb, TRBD2, cannot be confirmed without DNA. The CDR3 runs to 13 residues. Germline V gene lookup returns CDR1 LGHNA and CDR2 YNFKEQ. CDR3 region: CASSQDPSGEQFF.

The gene calls are TRBV20-1 and TRBJ2-7. This CDR3 has 12 amino acids. CDR1 and CDR2 (germline): DFQATT, SNEGSKA (reference sequence). Here the CDR3 reads CSARDRGYEQYF.

The CDR3 protein is CSVPGTSGRRTYNEQFF. The chain uses TRBV29-1 and TRBJ2-1; the D call of TRBD2 rests on TCRdb alone, since no DNA is present to check it. Germline assignment: CDR1 SQVTM and CDR2 ANQGSEA. The CDR3 covers 17 residues.

The V gene is TRBV29-1, the J gene TRBJ2-1; TCRdb gives TRBD2 as the D gene, but with no DNA this cannot be confirmed. The germline V gene encodes CDR1 SQVTM and CDR2 ANQGSEA. The CDR3 length is 15 residues. The CDR3 is CSACKLAGVPNEQFF.

The chain has TRBV7-2 and TRBJ1-2. The germline V gene encodes CDR1 SGHTA and CDR2 FQGNSA. The CDR3 consists of 13 residues. The chain's CDR3 is CASSLGPNYGYTF.